This T cell receptor (beta chain) is from a study of T-cell memory formation after mild COVID-19. Remarks on this clonotype: Its antigen remains unidentified.

TCRalpha and TCRbeta libraries used 5'RACE with constant-segment primers and UMIs. Via MiXCR, TCRdb re-called the 5' RACE reads, giving one row per CDR3 protein. This sample yields about 190,000 distinct CDR3 sequences, of which around 18% are seen a single time; 2.4% belongs to the top ten. Overall study results and limits: For second-wave clones that peaked at day 37, SARS-CoV-2 specificity went unverified.

J was trimmed by 0 bases and V by 5 bases; bases with no gene match: 4. The CDR3 sequence is 15 residues long. Sequencing was done on a sample of PBMCs or a T cell subset sorted from them (not recorded which). The sequence was collected from an adult woman who had mild COVID-19 (a few samples of this study predate the infection). Cell type and time point are not known. The V and J genes are TRBV12-3 or TRBV12-4 and TRBJ1-1; 9 positions agree with TRBD1. The chain's CDR3 is CASSGTGRVNTEAFF. CDR3 coding DNA: TGTGCCAGCAGTGGGACAGGGAGAGTGAACACTGAAGCTTTCTTT.